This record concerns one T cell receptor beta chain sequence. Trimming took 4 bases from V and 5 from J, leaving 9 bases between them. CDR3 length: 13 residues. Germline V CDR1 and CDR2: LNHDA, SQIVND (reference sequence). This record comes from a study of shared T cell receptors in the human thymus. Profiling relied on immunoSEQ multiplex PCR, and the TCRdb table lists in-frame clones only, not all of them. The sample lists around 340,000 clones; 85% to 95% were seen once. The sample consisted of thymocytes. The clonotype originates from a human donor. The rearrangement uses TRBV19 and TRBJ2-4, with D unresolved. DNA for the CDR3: TGTGCCAGTAGTAGGGTATCAGAAAACATTCAGTACTTC. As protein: CASSRVSENIQYF.